This T cell receptor beta chain was captured by sequencing in a study of shared clonotypes between healthy human individuals. Study-wide context: Three CD4 naive, three CD4 memory, two CD8 naive and one CD8 memory plate were used per donor. Findings of the study overall: A generally larger estimated richness was seen in naive subsets than in memory subsets. Sampling included only blood; tissue repertoires likely differ. Shared across a handful of donors were roughly 4.8% of the naive CD4 clonotypes.

This CDR3 is built from 14 residues. Germline V gives CDR1 MNHEY, CDR2 SMNVEV (reference sequence). Trimming removed 3 bases at V and 0 bases at J, with 8 bases between. The method was immunoSEQ multiplex PCR; TCRdb's version includes in-frame clones alone and lacks a portion of them. This sample yields about 1,800,000 clones, of which just under 95% are seen a single time; 0.95% to 1.5% belongs to the top ten. The naive CD8 fraction comprised CD45RO-negative cells positively selected for CCR7 and excluded terminally differentiated effector memory CD45RA+ cells. Regarding this clone: No antigen is known for it. The same CDR3 arises from other DNA sequences in this sample as well.

The V and J genes are TRBV27 and TRBJ1-1; D may be TRBD1 (5 bases). This clonotype originated in a man between 18 and 29 years old in good health. Specimen: naive CD8+ T cells sorted from blood. The CDR3 nucleotides read TGTGCCAGCAGTTTCGGGGGGTTGAACACTGAAGCTTTCTTT. It encodes CASSFGGLNTEAFF.